A single sample gave rise to the 29 T cell receptor beta chains below, sequenced in a study of T-cell memory formation after mild COVID-19. TCRdb re-analysed the 5' RACE reads in MiXCR, keeping a single row per CDR3 protein. Of some 270,000 distinct CDR3 sequences listed, 15% are singletons. The sequenced sample was PBMCs or a T cell subset sorted from them (not recorded which). The receptors were gathered from an adult woman who had mild COVID-19 (a few samples of this study predate the infection). Cell type and time point are not known.

The rearrangement joins TRBV11-3 to TRBJ2-7; 7 bases map to TRBD1. The CDR3 spans 15 residues. CDR1 SGHNT and CDR2 YENEEA come from the germline V gene. Trimming took 1 base from V and 4 from J; bases not matched to a gene: 7. CDR3 loop: CASSLAGQLRYEQYF. CDR3 in DNA: TGTGCCAGCAGCTTAGCGGGACAGCTTCGATACGAGCAGTACTTC.

The rearrangement links TRBV7-2 to TRBJ2-1; D remains unclear. CDR1 is SGHTA, CDR2 FQGNSA, per germline. V was shortened by 1 base and J by 7 bases, with 11 bases between the two germline ends. The CDR3 contains 14 residues. The CDR3: CASSLVPGLNEQFF. DNA of the CDR3: TGTGCCAGCAGCTTAGTTCCGGGCCTAAATGAGCAGTTCTTC. Together with reference TRBV7-2 and TRBJ2-1, the CDR3 gives the full variable domain: GAGVSQSPSNKVTEKGKDVELRCDPISGHTALYWYRQSLGQGLEFLIYFQGNSAPDKSGLPSDRFSAERTGGSVSTLTIQRTQQEDSAVYLCASSLVPGLNEQFFGPGTRLTVL.

This clonotype came up a few times. The chain has TRBV11-2 and TRBJ2-2; D is undetermined. There are 12 residues in the CDR3. The germline V gene has CDR1 SGHAT and CDR2 FQNNGV. The ends were cut back, 3 bases at V and 9 bases at J, with 8 bases in the middle. In DNA form, the CDR3 reads TGTGCCAGCAGCTTCCCCGCCAGGGAGCTGTTTTTT. This sequence encodes CASSFPARELFF.

V is TRBV27 and J is TRBJ2-7; D is undetermined. Germline-derived CDR1 and CDR2 are MNHEY and SMNVEV (reference sequence). This CDR3 spans 14 amino acids. Trimming removed 6 bases at V and 0 bases at J, with 12 bases between. CDR3 nucleotide sequence: TGTGCCAGCAGAAGAAAAGGCGACTCCTACGAGCAGTACTTC. The encoded protein is CASRRKGDSYEQYF.

The sample holds a few counts of this clonotype. The V gene is TRBV4-2, the J gene TRBJ2-5; 11 bases line up with TRBD2. V was pared by 4 bases and J by 4 bases, with 5 bases of the junction left unmatched. The CDR3 is 15 amino acids. Germline loops: CDR1 LGHNA, CDR2 YNFKEQ. CDR3 sequence: CASSPTGLAGETQYF. The CDR3 nucleotides are TGTGCCAGCAGCCCCACCGGACTAGCGGGAGAGACCCAGTACTTC.

This rearrangement joins TRBV6-6 to TRBJ2-7; 9 bases fit TRBD1. Germline loops: CDR1 MNHNY, CDR2 SVGAGI (reference sequence). This CDR3 has 17 amino acids. J gave up 2 bases and V 2 bases, and 10 bases lay outside the gene matches. As DNA, the CDR3 is TGTGCCAGCAGTTACCTCATTGGACAGGGGTTACCCTACGAGCAGTACTTC. Residues: CASSYLIGQGLPYEQYF.

This rearrangement joins TRBV6-5 to TRBJ2-1, with D perhaps assigned TRBD1 or TRBD2 (5 bases each). This CDR3 is built from 14 residues. V shed 8 bases and J shed 2 bases, with 13 bases lying between them. Germline-derived CDR1 and CDR2 are MNHEY and SVGAGI. The CDR3 is CASLPSRAYNEQFF. The CDR3 region has the DNA TGTGCCAGCTTACCTAGCAGGGCCTACAATGAGCAGTTCTTC.

Regarding this clonotype: It may be a read error: a sequence one base away is much more abundant. The conserved phenylalanine or tryptophan is not found at the CDR3 terminus, so this likely reflects a read error. The CDR3: CASSQLAGLASEQYL. DNA of the CDR3: TGTGCCAGCAGCCAGCTAGCGGGATTAGCCTCCGAGCAGTACTTA. The rearrangement links TRBV11-2 to TRBJ2-7; TRBD2 agrees at 9 bases. Germline V lookup: CDR1 SGHAT, CDR2 FQNNGV. The CDR3 covers 15 residues. V dropped 5 bases and J dropped 6; count of bases not matched to a gene: 11.

J is TRBJ2-1 and V is TRBV19; D is possibly TRBD2 (6 bases). V was shortened by 3 bases and J by 4 bases, with 13 bases between the two germline ends. Germline CDR1 is LNHDA and CDR2 is SQIVND (reference sequence). CDR3 size: 15 residues. The CDR3 DNA sequence: TGTGCCAGTAGTATTGGGGGGAGTTATTACAATGAGCAGTTCTTC. This translates into CASSIGGSYYNEQFF.

There are a few counts of this clonotype. V and J are TRBV6-1 and TRBJ2-7; D not resolved. There are 14 residues in the CDR3. Germline loops: CDR1 MNHNS, CDR2 SASEGT. Trimming took 0 bases from V and 2 from J, leaving 8 bases between them. CDR3 bases: TGTGCCAGCAGTGAAGCGGGGTGGACCTACGAGCAGTACTTC. Its translation is CASSEAGWTYEQYF.

The rearrangement links TRBV11-2 to TRBJ2-2; TRBD1 matches at 10 bases. The V gene end was trimmed by 6 bases and the J gene end by 7 bases; junction bases not matched to a gene: 11. The CDR3 extends over 16 amino acids. Germline V CDR1 and CDR2: SGHAT, FQNNGV. The CDR3 DNA is TGTGCCAGCAGGTCCTTGACAGGGGGCCTTTTCGGGGAGCTGTTTTTT. Its protein product is CASRSLTGGLFGELFF.

This clonotype was counted many times. The J gene is TRBJ2-1, the V gene TRBV3-1, with D tentatively TRBD1 (6 bases). V dropped 4 bases and J dropped 5 bases, with 24 bases sitting between them. Germline CDR1 LGHDT, CDR2 YNNKEL (reference sequence). The CDR3 covers 18 residues. The CDR3 coding sequence is TGTGCCAGCAGCCGATCTAAAAGGGGGACAATCATCAACAATGAGCAGTTCTTC. It encodes CASSRSKRGTIINNEQFF.

This clonotype was counted ten times or more. The chain is built from TRBV25-1 and TRBJ2-5; unclear D gene. Trimming shortened V by 5 bases and J by 5 bases, and 9 bases separated the two germline ends. The CDR3 loop spans 12 amino acids. Germline V lookup: CDR1 MGHDK, CDR2 SYGVNS. DNA for the CDR3: TGTGCCAGCAGTTCCCTTGGGGAGACCCAGTACTTC. Translation: CASSSLGETQYF.

The table lists this clonotype with many counts. The rearrangement uses TRBV5-1 and TRBJ1-1, with D unclear. Germline CDR1 reads SGHRS; CDR2 reads YFSETQ. V lost 3 bases, J lost 2 bases, and 11 bases lay in between. CDR3 size: 14 residues. CDR3 coding DNA: TGCGCCAGCAGCTATTCAGAGGTTAACACTGAAGCTTTCTTT. It specifies CASSYSEVNTEAFF.

This clonotype was seen a handful of times. A much larger clonotype is one base distant, so this may be a read error. V and J are TRBV20-1 and TRBJ1-2; D not certain. CDR1 is DFQATT and CDR2 is SNEGSKA in the germline V gene (reference sequence). The CDR3 covers 13 residues. Trimming removed 7 bases at V and 8 bases at J, with 20 bases between. The CDR3 spells CSDPLSGSWGYTF. The CDR3 region has the DNA TGCAGTGACCCCCTCTCCGGGTCTTGGGGCTACACCTTC.

The CDR3 DNA follows: TGTGCCAGCTCACGATCTCGAGTCAGCCAAGAGACCCAGTACTTC. This encodes CASSRSRVSQETQYF. The chain joins TRBV18 to TRBJ2-5; no reliable D call. CDR3 length equals 15 residues. Looked up from germline, CDR1 is KGHSH and CDR2 is LQKENI. The V end lost 4 bases, the J end lost 1 base, and 13 bases lay between the germline ends.

The V call is TRBV30, the J call TRBJ2-7; 7 nucleotides match TRBD2. The trim removed 8 bases at V and 2 bases at J, leaving 6 bases unmatched. The germline V gene has CDR1 GTSNPN and CDR2 SVGIG (reference sequence). This CDR3 spans 12 amino acids. This CDR3 is CAAWGGAYEQYF. The CDR3 nucleotides are TGTGCCGCATGGGGGGGGGCCTACGAGCAGTACTTC.

The rearrangement uses TRBV4-2 and TRBJ2-3; D is perhaps TRBD2 (6 bases). The CDR3 contains 17 residues. The V end lost 0 bases, the J end lost 0 bases, and 13 bases lay between the germline ends. Germline CDR1 and CDR2: LGHNA and YNFKEQ. CDR3 protein: CASSQESASESTDTQYF. CDR3 sequence (DNA): TGTGCCAGCAGCCAAGAGTCTGCTAGCGAGAGCACAGATACGCAGTATTTT.

This clonotype was observed a handful of times. The V gene is TRBV5-1, the J gene TRBJ1-6, with D perhaps TRBD1 (5 bases). Germline lookup yields CDR1 SGHRS and CDR2 YFSETQ. V was trimmed by 1 base and J by 9 bases, leaving 14 bases between them. This CDR3 is built from 15 residues. The CDR3 sequence: CASSLTEGKGSPLHF. CDR3 nucleotide sequence: TGCGCCAGCAGCTTGACGGAGGGGAAGGGTTCACCCCTCCACTTT.

This clonotype was counted at least ten times. The CDR3 here is CASSQQGNYGYTF. For the CDR3, the DNA is TGTGCCAGCAGCCAACAGGGAAACTATGGCTACACCTTC. The V and J genes are TRBV3-1 and TRBJ1-2, with D possibly being TRBD1 (5 bases). Germline lookup yields CDR1 LGHDT and CDR2 YNNKEL (reference sequence). Trimming took off 2 bases at V and 2 bases at J, with 6 bases between the two ends. The CDR3 loop spans 13 amino acids. Full variable domain (remainder filled in from reference TRBV3-1 and TRBJ1-2): DTAVSQTPKYLVTQMGNDKSIKCEQNLGHDTMYWYKQDSKKFLKIMFSYNNKELIINETVPNRFSPKSPDKAHLNLHINSLELGDSAVYFCASSQQGNYGYTFGSGTRLTVV.

The chain recombines TRBV20-1 with TRBJ2-2, with D tentatively TRBD1 (6 bases). Germline values: CDR1 DFQATT, CDR2 SNEGSKA (reference sequence). The ends were cut back, 2 bases at V and 6 bases at J, with 13 bases in the middle. CDR3 length: 14 residues. CDR3 region: CSARIQGRAGELFF. The DNA for the CDR3 is TGCAGTGCTAGAATACAGGGTCGGGCCGGGGAGCTGTTTTTT.

This clonotype was seen a handful of times. The rearrangement links TRBV7-9 to TRBJ2-7; no clear D. Germline V gene data show CDR1 as SEHNR and CDR2 as FQNEAQ (reference sequence). Trimming took off 4 bases at V and 3 bases at J, with 7 bases between the two ends. The CDR3 is 12 residues long. CDR3 sequence: CASSWSLYEQYF. Here the CDR3 DNA reads TGTGCCAGCAGCTGGAGCCTCTACGAGCAGTACTTC.

This clonotype was observed a few times. The chain employs TRBV6-5 and TRBJ2-7; TRBD1 agrees at 12 bases. The CDR3 has 17 residues. Trimming at V came to 3 bases and at J to 4 bases, leaving 10 bases not matched to a gene. The germline gives CDR1 MNHEY, CDR2 SVGAGI. The CDR3 reads CASSYGSGTGGSYEQYF. DNA of the CDR3: TGTGCCAGCAGTTATGGCTCCGGGACAGGGGGCAGTTACGAGCAGTACTTC.

This clonotype has more than one count but fewer than ten. V gene TRBV25-1 combines with J gene TRBJ2-5, with 7 bases lining up with TRBD2. This CDR3 comprises 13 residues. V lost 8 bases to trimming and J lost 7 bases; unmatched junction nucleotides: 10. The germline V gene encodes CDR1 MGHDK and CDR2 SYGVNS. The CDR3, as DNA: TGTGCCAGCCGCGGGGAGGGGCTTGTGACCCAGTACTTC. This gives the protein CASRGEGLVTQYF.

This clonotype was detected only a few times. This chain's CDR3 is CASSPQGANEQFF. CDR3 sequence (DNA): TGCGCCAGCAGTCCACAGGGGGCAAATGAGCAGTTCTTC. The chain links TRBV5-1 to TRBJ2-1; 9 bases align to TRBD1. The CDR3 extends over 13 amino acids. Germline lookup yields CDR1 SGHRS and CDR2 YFSETQ. Trimming took 5 bases from V and 7 from J; bases not matched to a gene: 4.

Only a few counts were recorded for this clonotype. V gene TRBV29-1 combines with J gene TRBJ2-3; 7 bases map to TRBD2. Germline CDR1 is SQVTM and CDR2 is ANQGSEA. The CDR3 is made up of 13 amino acids. V lost 3 bases, J lost 0 bases, and 0 bases stayed unmatched. The CDR3 reads CSVDSGSTDTQYF. The DNA for the CDR3 is TGCAGCGTTGATAGCGGGAGCACAGATACGCAGTATTTT.

The rearrangement links TRBV9 to TRBJ1-1; 7 bases align to TRBD1. Germline V gene data show CDR1 as SGDLS and CDR2 as YYNGEE. V gave up 4 bases and J gave up 1 base; unmatched junction bases: 7. CDR3 length: 15 amino acids. As DNA, the CDR3 is TGTGCCAGCAGCCCCGCCGGGACAGAGAACACTGAAGCTTTCTTT. It codes for CASSPAGTENTEAFF.

The chain carries TRBV4-3 and TRBJ2-2, with TRBD2 matching over 10 bases. The CDR3 consists of 15 residues. Losses at the gene ends were 3 bases for V and 7 bases for J; bases not matched to a gene: 5. Germline values: CDR1 LGHNA, CDR2 YSLEER. CDR3 in amino acids: CASSQRGLASGELFF. CDR3 coding DNA: TGCGCCAGCAGCCAGAGGGGACTAGCGAGCGGGGAGCTGTTTTTT.

This clonotype was observed a few times. This chain uses TRBV2 with TRBJ1-1, with 10 bases that match TRBD1. CDR1 SNHLY and CDR2 FYNNEI come from the germline V gene. The CDR3 contains 15 residues. Losses at the gene ends were 3 bases for V and 5 bases for J; bases not matched to a gene: 6. CDR3 region: CASSEDRGKFTEAFF. Written as DNA, the CDR3 is TGTGCCAGCAGTGAGGACAGGGGGAAATTTACTGAAGCTTTCTTT.